This T cell receptor (beta chain) came from a study of blood T cell repertoires in COVID-19. Overall study: COVID-19 samples, acute and convalescent, were from the United States, Italy and Spain. Sources were T cells, B-cell-depleted T cells, or PBMCs; the material itself was cDNA or gDNA.

Clones were sequenced by immunoSEQ multiplex PCR, and TCRdb holds only the in-frame ones, with some missing. The table records over 75,000 clones, about 79% of them present only once. The trim removed 3 bases at V and 2 bases at J, leaving 7 bases unmatched. The V gene's germline CDR1 is SGHDT and CDR2 YYEEEE. This CDR3 is built from 16 residues. This rearrangement joins TRBV5-6 to TRBJ2-3, with 9 bases aligning to TRBD1. The specimen was peripheral blood. The receptor comes from a human donor in a cohort sampled during active COVID-19. The CDR3 protein is CASSSEYRGPTDTQYF. CDR3 nucleotide sequence: TGTGCCAGCAGCTCTGAATACAGGGGGCCCACAGATACGCAGTATTTT.